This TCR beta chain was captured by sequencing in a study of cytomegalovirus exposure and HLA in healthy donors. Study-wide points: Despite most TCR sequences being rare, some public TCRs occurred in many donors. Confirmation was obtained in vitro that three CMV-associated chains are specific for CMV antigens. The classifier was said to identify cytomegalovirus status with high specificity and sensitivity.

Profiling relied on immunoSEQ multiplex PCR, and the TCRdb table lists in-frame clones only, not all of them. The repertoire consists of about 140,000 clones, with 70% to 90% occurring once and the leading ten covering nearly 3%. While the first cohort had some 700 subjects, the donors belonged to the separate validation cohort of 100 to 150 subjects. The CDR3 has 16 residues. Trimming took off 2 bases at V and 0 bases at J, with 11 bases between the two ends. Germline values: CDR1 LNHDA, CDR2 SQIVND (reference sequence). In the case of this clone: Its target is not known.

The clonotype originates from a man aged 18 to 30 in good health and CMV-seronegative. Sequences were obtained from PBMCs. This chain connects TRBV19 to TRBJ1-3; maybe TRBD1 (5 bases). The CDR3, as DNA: TGTGCCAGTAGTATATCGCGGGGCGCCTCTGGAAACACCATATATTTT. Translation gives CASSISRGASGNTIYF. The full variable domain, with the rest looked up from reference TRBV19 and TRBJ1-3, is DGGITQSPKYLFRKEGQNVTLSCEQNLNHDAMYWYRQDPGQGLRLIYYSQIVNDFQKGDIAEGYSVSREKKESFPLTVTSAQKNPTAFYLCASSISRGASGNTIYFGEGSWLTVV.